This TCR beta chain came from a study of patients and donors after allogeneic stem cell transplantation. TCRdb processed the RT-PCR reads anew with MiXCR; each CDR3 protein has one entry. The table has around 150,000 distinct CDR3 sequences, about 32% seen once. This CDR3 spans 15 amino acids. Germline lookup yields CDR1 SGHVS and CDR2 FNYEAQ. Losses at the gene ends were 4 bases for V and 9 bases for J; bases not matched to a gene: 10. The chain carries TRBV7-6 and TRBJ2-7; TRBD2 matches 12 bases. Sequencing was done on a sample of blood, either unsorted or a sorted T cell fraction (not recorded which). The clonotype originates from a human donor who was either an allogeneic HSCT recipient or a stem cell or donor lymphocyte infusion donor (not recorded which). It is not recorded whose cells these are; they may come from a transplant donor. The CDR3 nucleotides are TGTGCCAGCAGCTACTTGACTAGCGGGAGTGCGGGGCAGTACTTC. This translates into CASSYLTSGSAGQYF.